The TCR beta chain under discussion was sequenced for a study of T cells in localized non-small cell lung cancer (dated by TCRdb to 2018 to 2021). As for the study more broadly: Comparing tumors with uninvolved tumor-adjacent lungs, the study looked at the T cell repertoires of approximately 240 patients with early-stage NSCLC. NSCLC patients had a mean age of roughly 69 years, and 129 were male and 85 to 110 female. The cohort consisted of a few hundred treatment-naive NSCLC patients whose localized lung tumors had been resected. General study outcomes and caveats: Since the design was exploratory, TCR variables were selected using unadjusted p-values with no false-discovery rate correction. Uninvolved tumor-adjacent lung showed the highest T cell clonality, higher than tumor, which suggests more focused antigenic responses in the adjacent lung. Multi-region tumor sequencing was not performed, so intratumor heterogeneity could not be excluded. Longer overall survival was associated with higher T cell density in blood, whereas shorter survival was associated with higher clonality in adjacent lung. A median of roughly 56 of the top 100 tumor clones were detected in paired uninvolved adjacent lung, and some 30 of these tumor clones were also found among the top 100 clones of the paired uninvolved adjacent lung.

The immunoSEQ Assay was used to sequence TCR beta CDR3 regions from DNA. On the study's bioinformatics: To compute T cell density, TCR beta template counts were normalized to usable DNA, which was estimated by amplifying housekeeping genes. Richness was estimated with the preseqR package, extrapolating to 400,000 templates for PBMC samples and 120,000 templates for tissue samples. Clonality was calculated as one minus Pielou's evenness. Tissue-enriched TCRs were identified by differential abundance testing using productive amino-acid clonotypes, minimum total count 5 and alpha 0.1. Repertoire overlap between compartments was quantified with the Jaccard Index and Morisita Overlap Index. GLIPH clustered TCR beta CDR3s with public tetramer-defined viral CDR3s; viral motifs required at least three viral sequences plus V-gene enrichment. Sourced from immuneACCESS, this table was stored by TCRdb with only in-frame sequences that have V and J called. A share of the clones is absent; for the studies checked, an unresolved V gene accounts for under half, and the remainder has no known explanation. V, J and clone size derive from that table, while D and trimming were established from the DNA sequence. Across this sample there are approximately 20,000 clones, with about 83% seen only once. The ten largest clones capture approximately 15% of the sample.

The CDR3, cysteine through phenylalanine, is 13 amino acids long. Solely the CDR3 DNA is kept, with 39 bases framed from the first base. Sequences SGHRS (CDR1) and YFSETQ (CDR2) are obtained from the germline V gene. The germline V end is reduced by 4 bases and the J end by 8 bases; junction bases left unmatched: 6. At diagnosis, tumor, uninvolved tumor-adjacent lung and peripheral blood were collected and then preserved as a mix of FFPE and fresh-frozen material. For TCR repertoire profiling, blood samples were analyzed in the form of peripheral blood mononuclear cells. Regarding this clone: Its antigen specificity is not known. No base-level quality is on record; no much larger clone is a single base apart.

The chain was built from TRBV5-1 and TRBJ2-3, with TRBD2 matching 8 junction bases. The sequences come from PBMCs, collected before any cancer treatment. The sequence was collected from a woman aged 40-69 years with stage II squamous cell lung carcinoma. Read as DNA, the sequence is TGCGCCAGCAGCCCCAGCGGGAGAGGTACGCAGTATTTT. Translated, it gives CASSPSGRGTQYF.